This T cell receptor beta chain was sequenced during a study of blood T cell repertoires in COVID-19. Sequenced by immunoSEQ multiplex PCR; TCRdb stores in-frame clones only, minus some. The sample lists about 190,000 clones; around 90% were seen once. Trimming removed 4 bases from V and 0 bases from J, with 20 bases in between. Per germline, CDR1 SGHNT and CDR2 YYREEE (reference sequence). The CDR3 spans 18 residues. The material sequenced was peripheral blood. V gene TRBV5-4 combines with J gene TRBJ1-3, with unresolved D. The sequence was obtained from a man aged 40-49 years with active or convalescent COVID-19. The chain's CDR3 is CASSPRNGPSYSGNTIYF. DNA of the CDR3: TGTGCCAGCAGCCCCCGTAACGGTCCCTCGTACTCTGGAAACACCATATATTTT.